Below, one TCR beta chain is given with its context. This sample was taken from a study of T-cell memory formation after mild COVID-19. About the study: Largely, the TCR clusters proved donor specific.

V lost 4 bases and J 1 base, leaving 13 bases between the germline ends. The CDR3 loop spans 15 amino acids. CDR1 and CDR2 from the germline V gene are SEHNR and FQNEAQ (reference sequence). Each CDR3 protein gets one entry after TCRdb re-called the 5' RACE reads with MiXCR. This table has around 340,000 distinct CDR3 sequences, roughly 21% appearing once. This chain joins TRBV7-9 and TRBJ2-5; weak D call: TRBD2 (6 bases). The receptor was derived from an adult woman who had mild COVID-19 (a few samples of this study predate the infection). Cell type and time point are not known. Sequenced: PBMCs or a T cell subset sorted from them (not recorded which). The CDR3 protein is CASSSYQGLQETQYF. CDR3 nucleotide sequence: TGTGCCAGCAGCTCGTATCAGGGACTCCAAGAGACCCAGTACTTC. Combining the CDR3 with reference TRBV7-9 and TRBJ2-5 gives the whole variable domain DTGVSQNPRHKITKRGQNVTFRCDPISEHNRLYWYRQTLGQGPEFLTYFQNEAQLEKSRLLSDRFSAERPKGSFSTLEIQRTEQGDSAMYLCASSSYQGLQETQYFGPGTRLLVL.